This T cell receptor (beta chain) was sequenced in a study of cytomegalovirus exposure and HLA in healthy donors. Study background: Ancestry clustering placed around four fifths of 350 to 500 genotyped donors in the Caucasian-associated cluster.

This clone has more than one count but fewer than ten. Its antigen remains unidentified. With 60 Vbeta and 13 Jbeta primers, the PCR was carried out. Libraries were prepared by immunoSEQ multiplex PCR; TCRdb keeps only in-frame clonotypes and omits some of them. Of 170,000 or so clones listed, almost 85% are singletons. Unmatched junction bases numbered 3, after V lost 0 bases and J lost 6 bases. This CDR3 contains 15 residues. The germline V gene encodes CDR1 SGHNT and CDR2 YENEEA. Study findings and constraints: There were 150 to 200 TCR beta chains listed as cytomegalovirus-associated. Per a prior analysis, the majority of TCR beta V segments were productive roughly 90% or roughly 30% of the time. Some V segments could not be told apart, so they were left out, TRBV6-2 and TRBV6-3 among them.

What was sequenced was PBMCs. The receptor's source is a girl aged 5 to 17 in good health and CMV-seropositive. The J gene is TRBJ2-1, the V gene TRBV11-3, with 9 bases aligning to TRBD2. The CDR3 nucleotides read TGTGCCAGCAGCTTAGAGGGACTAGCCGCCAATGAGCAGTTCTTC. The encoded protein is CASSLEGLAANEQFF.